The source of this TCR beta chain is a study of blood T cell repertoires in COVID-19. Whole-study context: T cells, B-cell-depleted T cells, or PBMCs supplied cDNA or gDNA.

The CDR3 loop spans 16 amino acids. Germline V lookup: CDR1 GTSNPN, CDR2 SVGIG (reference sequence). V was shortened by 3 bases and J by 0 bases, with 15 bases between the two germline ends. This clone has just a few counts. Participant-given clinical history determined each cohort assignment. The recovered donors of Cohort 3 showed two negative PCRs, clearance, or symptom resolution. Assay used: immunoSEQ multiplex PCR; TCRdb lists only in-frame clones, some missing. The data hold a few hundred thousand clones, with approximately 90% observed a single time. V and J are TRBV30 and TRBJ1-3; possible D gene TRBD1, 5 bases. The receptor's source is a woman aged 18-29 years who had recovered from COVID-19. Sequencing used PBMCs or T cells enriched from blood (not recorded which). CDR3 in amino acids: CAWSAPGPHSGNTIYF. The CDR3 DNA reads TGTGCCTGGAGCGCCCCAGGGCCTCACTCTGGAAACACCATATATTTT.